These 10 T cell receptor beta chains share one sample of origin, sequenced in a study of blood T cells in healthy people across ages. A J-beta primer mix and a sample-barcoded 5' primer were used in a second PCR of roughly 6 to 11 cycles. TCRdb itself ran the 5' RACE reads through MiXCR, one entry per CDR3 protein. Among 760,000 or so distinct CDR3 sequences listed, 25% were seen once. The sample was also reused in another study, on T cells of mothers and their children.

What was sequenced was blood. These receptors were taken from a boy between 5 and 17 years old in good health.

The rearrangement uses TRBV7-2 and TRBJ2-1, with TRBD2 matching 7 bases. The end of the DNA is better explained by TRBJ2-5, so the J call may be wrong. CDR3 length equals 19 residues. Germline V gene sequence: CDR1 SGHTA, CDR2 FQGNSA. The DNA of the CDR3 is TGTGCCAGCAGCCGACCGGGCAAGCGGGAAAACGTCAATGGGCAGACCCAGTACTTC. Its protein is CASSRPGKRENVNGQTQYF.

This clonotype was seen more than once but under ten times. The J gene is TRBJ2-3, the V gene TRBV29-1; D gene uncertain. V lost 1 base, J lost 7 bases, and 30 bases lay in between. Germline-derived CDR1 and CDR2 are SQVTM and ANQGSEA. This CDR3 spans 19 amino acids. The DNA for the CDR3 is TGCAGCGTTGAAGCCAACCGGCCCGGTGTTGGAATCCCCCCAAATACGCAGTATTTT. Translation gives CSVEANRPGVGIPPNTQYF.

The rearrangement links TRBV6-5 to TRBJ1-4, with D uncertain. With 0 bases removed from V and 11 bases from J, the gap between germline ends came to 10 bases. The germline V gene encodes CDR1 MNHEY and CDR2 SVGAGI. The CDR3 is 13 residues long. CDR3 region: CASSYSNGNKLFF. The CDR3 DNA sequence: TGTGCCAGCAGTTACTCCAATGGGAATAAACTGTTTTTT.

The V and J genes are TRBV7-9 and TRBJ1-3; the D gene is possibly TRBD1 (5 bases). Trimming shortened V by 6 bases and J by 0 bases, and 18 bases separated the two germline ends. Germline CDR1 and CDR2: SEHNR and FQNEAQ (reference sequence). CDR3 size: 17 residues. This CDR3 is CASRERDPNNSGNTIYF. In nucleotides, the CDR3 is TGTGCCAGCAGGGAGCGGGACCCTAATAACTCTGGAAACACCATATATTTT.

This clonotype turned up a few times. This rearrangement joins TRBV7-3 to TRBJ2-2; 9 bases line up with TRBD2. The junction had 2 bases not matched to a gene; V was cut back by 1 base and J by 5 bases. CDR1 and CDR2 (germline): SGHTA, FQGTGA. The CDR3 contains 15 residues. CDR3 amino acids: CASSLIAGVTGELFF. CDR3 nucleotides: TGTGCCAGCAGCTTAATAGCGGGAGTAACCGGGGAGCTGTTTTTT.

J is TRBJ2-1 and V is TRBV20-1, with D perhaps matching TRBD1 or TRBD2 (5 bases each). CDR3 length: 16 amino acids. V was clipped by 0 bases and J by 0 bases, with 12 bases between them. Germline V gene data show CDR1 as DFQATT and CDR2 as SNEGSKA (reference sequence). This chain's CDR3 is CSAREGLAVSYNEQFF. Written as DNA, the CDR3 is TGCAGTGCTAGAGAGGGGCTAGCAGTCTCCTACAATGAGCAGTTCTTC.

This clonotype was seen a few times. The chain uses TRBV12-3 or TRBV12-4 and TRBJ1-2; D not certain. Between the trimmed V and J ends, which lost 6 bases and 8 bases, there was a span of 22 bases. The CDR3 runs 15 residues. CDR3 DNA sequence: TGTGCCAGCAGACCAGACCCTAATTTCCCTCGGGGCTACACCTTC. Translated, it gives CASRPDPNFPRGYTF.

The chain uses TRBV23-1 and TRBJ1-5, with D possibly being TRBD1 (6 bases). TRBV23-1 is flagged as an ORF with uncertain function. The CDR3 has 17 residues. Trimming left V 1 base short and J 0 bases short, with 13 bases between. CDR3 protein: CASSQYRESVSNQPQHF. Written as DNA, the CDR3 is TGCGCCAGCAGTCAATACAGGGAGTCTGTTAGCAATCAGCCCCAGCATTTT.

This clonotype was seen only once. The chain is built from TRBV20-1 and TRBJ1-2; no clear D gene. The CDR3 runs 14 residues. CDR1 DFQATT and CDR2 SNEGSKA come from the germline V gene (reference sequence). The V end lost 0 bases, the J end lost 0 bases, and 8 bases lay between the germline ends. Here the CDR3 reads CSAREGYTNYGYTF. DNA of the CDR3: TGCAGTGCTAGAGAAGGGTACACTAACTATGGCTACACCTTC.

This clonotype appeared a few times. CDR3: CASSSLGTGDYEQYF. CDR3 sequence (DNA): TGTGCCAGCAGCTCCCTAGGGACAGGGGACTACGAGCAGTACTTC. The rearrangement joins TRBV11-2 to TRBJ2-7, with 10 bases aligning to TRBD1. This CDR3 is built from 15 residues. Germline loops: CDR1 SGHAT, CDR2 FQNNGV. The trim removed 4 bases at V and 3 bases at J, leaving 6 bases unmatched.